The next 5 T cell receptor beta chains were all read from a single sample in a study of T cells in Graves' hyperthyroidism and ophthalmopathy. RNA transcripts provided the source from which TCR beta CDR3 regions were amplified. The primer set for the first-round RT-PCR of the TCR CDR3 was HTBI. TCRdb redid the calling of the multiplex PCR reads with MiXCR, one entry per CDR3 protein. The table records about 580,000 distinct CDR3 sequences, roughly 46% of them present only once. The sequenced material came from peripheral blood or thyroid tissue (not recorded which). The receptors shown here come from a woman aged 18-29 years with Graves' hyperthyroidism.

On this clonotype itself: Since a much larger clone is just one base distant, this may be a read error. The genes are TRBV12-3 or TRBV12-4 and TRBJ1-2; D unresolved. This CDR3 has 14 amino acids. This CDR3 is CAGSPPFGSYGYTF. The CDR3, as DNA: TGTGCCGGCAGTCCCCCGTTCGGTAGCTATGGCTACACCTTC.

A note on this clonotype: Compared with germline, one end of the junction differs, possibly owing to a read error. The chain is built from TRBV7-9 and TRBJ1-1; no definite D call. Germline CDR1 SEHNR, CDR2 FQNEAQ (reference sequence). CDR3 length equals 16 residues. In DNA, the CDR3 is TGTGCCGGCAGCCCCTACCGACGGTGGGGGAACACTGAAGCTTTCTTT. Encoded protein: CAGSPYRRWGNTEAFF.

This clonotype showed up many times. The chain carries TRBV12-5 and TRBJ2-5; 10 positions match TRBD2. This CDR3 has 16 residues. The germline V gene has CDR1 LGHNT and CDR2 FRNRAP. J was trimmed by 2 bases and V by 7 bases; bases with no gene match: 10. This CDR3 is CASVGAGGTDQETQYF. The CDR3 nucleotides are TGTGCTAGTGTAGGAGCGGGAGGGACCGATCAAGAGACCCAGTACTTC.

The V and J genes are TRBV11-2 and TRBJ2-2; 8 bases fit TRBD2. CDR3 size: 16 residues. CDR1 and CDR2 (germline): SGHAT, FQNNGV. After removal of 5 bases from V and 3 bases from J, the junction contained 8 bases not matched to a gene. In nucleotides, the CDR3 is TGTGCCAGCAGCCAAGAGAACGGGAGGGACACCGGGGAGCTGTTTTTT. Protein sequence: CASSQENGRDTGELFF.

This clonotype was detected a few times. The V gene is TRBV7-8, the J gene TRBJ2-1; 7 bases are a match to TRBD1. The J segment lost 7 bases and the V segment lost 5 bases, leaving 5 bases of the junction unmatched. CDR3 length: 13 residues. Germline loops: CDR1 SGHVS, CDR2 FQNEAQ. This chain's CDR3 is CASSPGTANEQFF. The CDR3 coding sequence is TGTGCCAGCAGCCCCGGGACAGCAAATGAGCAGTTCTTC.